This T cell receptor beta chain was identified in a study of blood T cells in healthy people across ages. Study outcomes and limitations: More naive CD4+ cells and higher diversity were found in long-lived than in aged donors.

Those donating, healthy Caucasian individuals from Russia, were aged about 6 to 100. Every donor gave 9 to 10 milliliters of peripheral blood. Samples each yielded at least 5.5 micrograms of total RNA. It was with a sample-barcoded 5' primer and a J-beta primer mix that a second PCR of roughly 6 to 12 cycles was run. Via MiXCR, TCRdb re-called the 5' RACE reads, giving one row per CDR3 protein. The data contain about 1.7 million distinct CDR3 sequences, 28% of them singletons. Concerning this clonotype itself: Its matching antigen is unknown.

The junction had 13 bases not matched to a gene; V was cut back by 5 bases and J by 5 bases. Germline CDR1 SGHRS, CDR2 YFSETQ. This CDR3 spans 16 amino acids. Sequencing was done on a sample of blood. This TCR derives from a woman in her 30s in good health. This chain connects TRBV5-1 to TRBJ2-3; 8 bases fit TRBD1. The DNA of the CDR3 is TGCGCCAGCAGAACACTAAGGACAGGGTTAGGAGATACGCAGTATTTT. It encodes CASRTLRTGLGDTQYF.